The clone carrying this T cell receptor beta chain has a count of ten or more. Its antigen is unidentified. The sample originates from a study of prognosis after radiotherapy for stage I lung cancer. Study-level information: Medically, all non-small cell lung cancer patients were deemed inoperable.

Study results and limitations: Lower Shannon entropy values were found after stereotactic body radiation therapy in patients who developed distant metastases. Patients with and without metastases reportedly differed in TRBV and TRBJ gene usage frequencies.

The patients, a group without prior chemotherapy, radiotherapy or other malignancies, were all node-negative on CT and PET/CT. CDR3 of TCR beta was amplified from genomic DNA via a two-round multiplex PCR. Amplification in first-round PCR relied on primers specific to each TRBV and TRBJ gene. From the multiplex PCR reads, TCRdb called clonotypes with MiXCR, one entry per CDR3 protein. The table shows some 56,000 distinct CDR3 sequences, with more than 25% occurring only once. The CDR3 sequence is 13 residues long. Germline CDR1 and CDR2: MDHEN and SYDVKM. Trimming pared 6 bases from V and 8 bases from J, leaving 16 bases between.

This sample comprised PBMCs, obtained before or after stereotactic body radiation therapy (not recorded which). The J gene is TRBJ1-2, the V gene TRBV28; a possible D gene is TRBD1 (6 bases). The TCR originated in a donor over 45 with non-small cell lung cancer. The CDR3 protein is CASSSNRASGYTF. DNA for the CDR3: TGTGCCAGCAGCTCGAACAGGGCTAGCGGCTACACCTTC.